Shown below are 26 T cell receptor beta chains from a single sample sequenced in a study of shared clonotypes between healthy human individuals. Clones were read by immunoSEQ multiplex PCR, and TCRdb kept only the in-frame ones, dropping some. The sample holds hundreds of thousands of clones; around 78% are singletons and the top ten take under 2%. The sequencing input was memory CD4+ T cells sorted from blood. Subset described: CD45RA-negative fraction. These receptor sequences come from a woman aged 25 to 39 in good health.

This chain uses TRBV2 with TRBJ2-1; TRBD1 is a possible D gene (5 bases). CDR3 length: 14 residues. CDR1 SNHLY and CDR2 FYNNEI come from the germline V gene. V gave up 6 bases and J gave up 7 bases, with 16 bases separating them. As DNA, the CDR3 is TGTGCCAGCAGCTACGAGAACAGGCTGAATGAGCAGTTCTTC. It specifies CASSYENRLNEQFF.

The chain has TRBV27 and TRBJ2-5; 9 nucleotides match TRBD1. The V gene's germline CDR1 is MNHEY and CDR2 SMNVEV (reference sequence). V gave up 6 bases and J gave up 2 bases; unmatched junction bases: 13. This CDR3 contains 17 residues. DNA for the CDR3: TGTGCCAGCAGCGGACAGGGGACGAGAGGTCGGCAAGAGACCCAGTACTTC. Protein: CASSGQGTRGRQETQYF.

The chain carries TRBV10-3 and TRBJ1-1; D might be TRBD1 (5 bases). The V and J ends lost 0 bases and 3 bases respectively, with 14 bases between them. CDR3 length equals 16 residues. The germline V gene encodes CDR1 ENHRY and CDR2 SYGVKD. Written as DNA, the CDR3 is TGTGCCATCAGTGAGTCCAGCTGGAGGGGAGACACTGAAGCTTTCTTT. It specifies CAISESSWRGDTEAFF.

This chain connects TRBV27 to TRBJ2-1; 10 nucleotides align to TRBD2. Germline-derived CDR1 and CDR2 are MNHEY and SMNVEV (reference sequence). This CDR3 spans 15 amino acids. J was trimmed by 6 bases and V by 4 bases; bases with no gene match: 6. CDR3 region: CASSSPSGRSNEQFF. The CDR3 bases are TGTGCCAGCAGTTCACCTAGCGGGAGAAGCAATGAGCAGTTCTTC.

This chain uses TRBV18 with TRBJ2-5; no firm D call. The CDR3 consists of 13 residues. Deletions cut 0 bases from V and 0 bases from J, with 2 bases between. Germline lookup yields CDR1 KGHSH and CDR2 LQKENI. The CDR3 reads CASSPPDQETQYF. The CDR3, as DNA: TGTGCCAGCTCACCACCGGACCAAGAGACCCAGTACTTC. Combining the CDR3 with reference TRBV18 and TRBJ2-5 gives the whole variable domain NAGVMQNPRHLVRRRGQEARLRCSPMKGHSHVYWYRQLPEEGLKFMVYLQKENIIDESGMPKERFSAEFPKEGPSILRIQQVVRGDSAAYFCASSPPDQETQYFGPGTRLLVL.

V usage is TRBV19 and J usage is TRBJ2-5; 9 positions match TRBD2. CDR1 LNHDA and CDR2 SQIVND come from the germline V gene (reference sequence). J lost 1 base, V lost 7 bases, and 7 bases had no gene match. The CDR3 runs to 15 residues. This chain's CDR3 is CASKGLAGSQETQYF. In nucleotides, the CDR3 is TGTGCCAGTAAGGGGCTAGCGGGGTCCCAAGAGACCCAGTACTTC.

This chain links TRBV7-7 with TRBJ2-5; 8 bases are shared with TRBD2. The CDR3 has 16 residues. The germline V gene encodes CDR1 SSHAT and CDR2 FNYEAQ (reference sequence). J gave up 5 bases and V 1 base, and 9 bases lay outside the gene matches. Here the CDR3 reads CASSLGTSTPWETQYF. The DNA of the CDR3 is TGTGCCAGCAGCTTAGGGACTAGCACCCCTTGGGAGACCCAGTACTTC.

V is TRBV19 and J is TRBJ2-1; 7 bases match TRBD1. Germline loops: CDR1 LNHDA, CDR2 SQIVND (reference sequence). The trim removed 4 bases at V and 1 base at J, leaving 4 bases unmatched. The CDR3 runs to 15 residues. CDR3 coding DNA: TGTGCCAGTAGTAAACAGGGGTGGTCCTACAATGAGCAGTTCTTC. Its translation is CASSKQGWSYNEQFF.

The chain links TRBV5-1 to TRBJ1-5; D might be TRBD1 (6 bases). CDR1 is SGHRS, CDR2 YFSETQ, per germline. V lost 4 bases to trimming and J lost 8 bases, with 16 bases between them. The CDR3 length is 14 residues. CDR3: CASSQRGGSEPQHF. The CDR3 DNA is TGCGCCAGCAGCCAGCGAGGGGGATCGGAGCCCCAGCATTTT.

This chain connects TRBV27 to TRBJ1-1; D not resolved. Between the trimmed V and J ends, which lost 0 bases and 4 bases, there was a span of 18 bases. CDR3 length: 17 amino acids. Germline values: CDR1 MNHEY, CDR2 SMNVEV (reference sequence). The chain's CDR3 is CASSLSGRRTVRTEAFF. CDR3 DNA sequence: TGTGCCAGCAGTTTATCAGGGCGCAGAACTGTACGCACTGAAGCTTTCTTT.

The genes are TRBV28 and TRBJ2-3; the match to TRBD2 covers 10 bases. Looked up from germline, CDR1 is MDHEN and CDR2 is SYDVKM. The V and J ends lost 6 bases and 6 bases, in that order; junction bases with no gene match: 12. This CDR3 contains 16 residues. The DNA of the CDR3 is TGTGCCAGCAGCCCGTCCCTAGCGGGAGTAGGGGATACGCAGTATTTT. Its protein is CASSPSLAGVGDTQYF.

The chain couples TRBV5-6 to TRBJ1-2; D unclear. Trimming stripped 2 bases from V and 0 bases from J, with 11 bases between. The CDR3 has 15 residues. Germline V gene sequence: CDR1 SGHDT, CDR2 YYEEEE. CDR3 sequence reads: CASSLGAGSNYGYTF. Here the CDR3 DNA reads TGTGCCAGCAGCTTAGGTGCAGGCTCTAACTATGGCTACACCTTC. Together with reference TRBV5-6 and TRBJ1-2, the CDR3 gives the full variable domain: DAGVTQSPTHLIKTRGQQVTLRCSPKSGHDTVSWYQQALGQGPQFIFQYYEEEERQRGNFPDRFSGHQFPNYSSELNVNALLLGDSALYLCASSLGAGSNYGYTFGSGTRLTVV.

CDR3 sequence reads: CASRRQGSDYGYTF. CDR3 bases: TGTGCCAGCAGGCGACAGGGGAGCGACTATGGCTACACCTTC. The rearrangement joins TRBV27 to TRBJ1-2; 8 bases align to TRBD1. Germline V gene sequence: CDR1 MNHEY, CDR2 SMNVEV (reference sequence). The length of the CDR3 is 14 residues. The V and J ends lost 6 bases and 3 bases, in that order; junction bases with no gene match: 6.

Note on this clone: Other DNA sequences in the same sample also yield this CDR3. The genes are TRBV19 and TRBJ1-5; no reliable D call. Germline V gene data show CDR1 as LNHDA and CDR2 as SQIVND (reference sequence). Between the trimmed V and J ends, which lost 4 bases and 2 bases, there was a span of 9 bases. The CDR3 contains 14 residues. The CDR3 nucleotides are TGTGCCAGTAGTACGGGCTATGGCAATCAGCCCCAGCATTTT. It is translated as CASSTGYGNQPQHF.

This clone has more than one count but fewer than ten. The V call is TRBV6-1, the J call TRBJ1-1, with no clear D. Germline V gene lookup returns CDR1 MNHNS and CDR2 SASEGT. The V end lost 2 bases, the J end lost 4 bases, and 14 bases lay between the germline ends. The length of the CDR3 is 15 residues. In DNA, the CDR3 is TGTGCCAGCAGTGAATCCCCCGTGGGAGGCACTGAAGCTTTCTTT. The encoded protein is CASSESPVGGTEAFF.

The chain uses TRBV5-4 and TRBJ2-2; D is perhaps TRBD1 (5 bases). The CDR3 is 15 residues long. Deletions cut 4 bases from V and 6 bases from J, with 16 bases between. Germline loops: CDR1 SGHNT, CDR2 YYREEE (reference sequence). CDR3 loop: CASSTGRVSAGELFF. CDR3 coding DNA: TGTGCCAGCAGCACGGGCAGGGTTTCTGCCGGGGAGCTGTTTTTT.

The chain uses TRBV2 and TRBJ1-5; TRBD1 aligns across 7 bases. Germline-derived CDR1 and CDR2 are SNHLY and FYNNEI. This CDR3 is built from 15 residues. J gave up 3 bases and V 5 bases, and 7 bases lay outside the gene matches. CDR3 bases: TGTGCCAGCAGTACCGGCGGGACAGTCAATCAGCCCCAGCATTTT. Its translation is CASSTGGTVNQPQHF.

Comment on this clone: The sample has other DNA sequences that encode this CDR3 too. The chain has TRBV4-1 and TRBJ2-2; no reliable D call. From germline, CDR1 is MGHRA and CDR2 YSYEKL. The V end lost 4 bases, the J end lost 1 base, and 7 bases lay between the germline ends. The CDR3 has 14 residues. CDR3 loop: CASSLTENTGELFF. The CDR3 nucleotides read TGCGCCAGCAGCCTCACAGAGAACACCGGGGAGCTGTTTTTT.

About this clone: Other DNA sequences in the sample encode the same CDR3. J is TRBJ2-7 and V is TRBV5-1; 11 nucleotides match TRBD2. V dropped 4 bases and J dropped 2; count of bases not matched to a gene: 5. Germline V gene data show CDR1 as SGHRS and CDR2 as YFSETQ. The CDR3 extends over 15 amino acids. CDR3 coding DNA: TGCGCCAGCAGCCCCGGGACTAGCGGAACCTACGAGCAGTACTTC. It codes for CASSPGTSGTYEQYF.

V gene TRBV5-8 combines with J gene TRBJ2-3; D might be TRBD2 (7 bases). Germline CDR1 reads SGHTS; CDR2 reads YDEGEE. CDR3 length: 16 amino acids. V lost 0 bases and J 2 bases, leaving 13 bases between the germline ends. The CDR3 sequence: CASSLEGGGSTDTQYF. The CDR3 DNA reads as TGTGCCAGCAGCTTGGAAGGCGGGGGCTCCACAGATACGCAGTATTTT.

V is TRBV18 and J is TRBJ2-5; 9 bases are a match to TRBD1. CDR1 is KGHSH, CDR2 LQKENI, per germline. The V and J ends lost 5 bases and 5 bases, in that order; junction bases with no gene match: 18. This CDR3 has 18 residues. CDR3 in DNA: TGTGCCAGCTCATCTACCACCGGGACAGGGCCTTCCGGGGAGACCCAGTACTTC. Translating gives CASSSTTGTGPSGETQYF. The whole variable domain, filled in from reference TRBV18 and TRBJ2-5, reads NAGVMQNPRHLVRRRGQEARLRCSPMKGHSHVYWYRQLPEEGLKFMVYLQKENIIDESGMPKERFSAEFPKEGPSILRIQQVVRGDSAAYFCASSSTTGTGPSGETQYFGPGTRLLVL.

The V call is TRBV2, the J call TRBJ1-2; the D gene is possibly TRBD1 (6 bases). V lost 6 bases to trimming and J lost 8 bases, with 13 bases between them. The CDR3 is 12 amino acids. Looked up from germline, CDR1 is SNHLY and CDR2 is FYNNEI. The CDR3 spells CASRSTGYGYTF. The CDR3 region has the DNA TGTGCCAGCAGAAGCACAGGGTACGGCTACACCTTC. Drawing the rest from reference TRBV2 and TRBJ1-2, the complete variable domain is EPEVTQTPSHQVTQMGQEVILRCVPISNHLYFYWYRQILGQKVEFLVSFYNNEISEKSEIFDDQFSVERPDGSNFTLKIRSTKLEDSAMYFCASRSTGYGYTFGSGTRLTVV.

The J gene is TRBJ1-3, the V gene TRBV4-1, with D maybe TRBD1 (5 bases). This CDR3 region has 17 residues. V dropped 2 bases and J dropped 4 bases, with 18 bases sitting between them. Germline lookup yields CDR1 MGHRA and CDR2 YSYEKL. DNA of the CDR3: TGCGCCAGCAGCCAACCCCTGGCCCGGGACGGGGGAAACACCATATATTTT. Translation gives CASSQPLARDGGNTIYF.

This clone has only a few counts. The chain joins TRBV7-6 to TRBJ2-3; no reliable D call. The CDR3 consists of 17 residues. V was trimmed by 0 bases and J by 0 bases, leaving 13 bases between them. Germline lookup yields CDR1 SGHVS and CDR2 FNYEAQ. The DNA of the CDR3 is TGTGCCAGCAGCTTAGCCGGAACTTCTAGAAGCACAGATACGCAGTATTTT. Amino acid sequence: CASSLAGTSRSTDTQYF.

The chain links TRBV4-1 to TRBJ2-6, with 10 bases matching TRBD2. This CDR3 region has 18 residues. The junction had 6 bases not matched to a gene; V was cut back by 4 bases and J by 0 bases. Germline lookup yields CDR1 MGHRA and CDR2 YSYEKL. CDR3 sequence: CASSRRLAGNSGANVLTF. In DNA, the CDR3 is TGCGCCAGCAGCCGCCGACTAGCGGGCAACTCTGGGGCCAACGTCCTGACTTTC.

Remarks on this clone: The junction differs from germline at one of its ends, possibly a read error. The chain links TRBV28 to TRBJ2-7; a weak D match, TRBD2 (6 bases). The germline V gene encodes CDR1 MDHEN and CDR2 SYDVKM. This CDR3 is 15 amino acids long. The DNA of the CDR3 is TGTGCCAGCAGTTTCGGATGGCGGGACTCCTACAAGCAGTACTTC. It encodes CASSFGWRDSYKQYF.